One and the same sample provided the 19 T cell receptor beta chains below, sequenced in a study of Graves' ophthalmopathy and Graves' hyperthyroidism. RNA transcripts were the source from which TCR beta CDR3 regions were amplified. The first-round RT-PCR employed HTBI primers together with the Qiagen OneStep RT-PCR kit. A multiplex PCR was then performed as the second round. TCRdb processed the multiplex PCR reads anew with MiXCR; each CDR3 protein has one entry. This table has 200,000 to 300,000 distinct CDR3 sequences, 45% appearing once. The specimen was peripheral blood. Every receptor here comes from an adult man with Graves' ophthalmopathy.

Points on this clonotype: A clone one base away is much larger, so this may be a read error. DNA of the CDR3: TGCAGCGCGGGGGACAGGGGGCTCTCCTACGAGCAGTACTTC. Translation gives CSAGDRGLSYEQYF. This chain uses TRBV29-1 with TRBJ2-7; 12 bases agree with TRBD1. J gave up 0 bases and V 7 bases, and 4 bases lay outside the gene matches. CDR3 length: 14 amino acids. Germline V CDR1 and CDR2: SQVTM, ANQGSEA.

J is TRBJ2-5 and V is TRBV12-3 or TRBV12-4; D may be TRBD2 (6 bases). CDR3 length: 14 residues. Trimming pared 4 bases from V and 5 bases from J, leaving 14 bases between. The CDR3 DNA is TGTGCCAGCAGTTCCCCGGGGACTTGGGAGACCCAGTACTTC. This codes for CASSSPGTWETQYF.

The gene calls are TRBV4-2 and TRBJ2-7, with 11 positions matching TRBD2. The CDR3 length is 15 residues. The ends lost 4 bases at V and 3 bases at J; junction bases unmatched: 5. Germline values: CDR1 LGHNA, CDR2 YNFKEQ. CDR3 loop: CASSLRLAGNYEQYF. CDR3 sequence (DNA): TGTGCCAGCAGCCTCCGACTAGCGGGGAACTACGAGCAGTACTTC.

In the case of this clonotype: Lacking the conserved final phenylalanine or tryptophan, this CDR3 likely reflects a read error. Because the CDR3's place on the DNA is in doubt, the DNA is left out and the CDR3 is given as listed by TCRdb. V and J are TRBV19 and TRBJ1-1; the table calls TRBD1, which could not be checked here. In germline, CDR1 is LNHDA, CDR2 SQIVND (reference sequence). Including both end residues, the CDR3 is 11 amino acids long. The CDR3 region is CASSIPTGRFY.

This clonotype came up a few times. The gene calls are TRBV29-1 and TRBJ1-2; D perhaps matches TRBD1 (6 bases). Germline CDR1 and CDR2: SQVTM and ANQGSEA. The V and J ends lost 6 bases and 8 bases respectively, with 22 bases between them. There are 14 residues in the CDR3. DNA of the CDR3: TGCAGCGTAGAGGGGGACACCACTCTTCGGGGCTACACCTTC. Protein: CSVEGDTTLRGYTF. The full variable domain, rest sourced from reference TRBV29-1 and TRBJ1-2, is SAVISQKPSRDICQRGTSLTIQCQVDSQVTMMFWYRQQPGQSLTLIATANQGSEATYESGFVIDKFPISRPNLTFSTLTVSNMSPEDSSIYLCSVEGDTTLRGYTFGSGTRLTVV.

The chain employs TRBV24-1 and TRBJ2-5, with D uncertain. V was clipped by 4 bases and J by 2 bases, with 13 bases between them. This CDR3 is 15 amino acids long. Germline V CDR1 and CDR2: KGHDR, SFDVKD. CDR3 region: CATSDPYKGQETQYF. DNA of the CDR3: TGTGCCACCAGTGACCCGTACAAGGGTCAAGAGACCCAGTACTTC.

CDR3 region: CASSIIGQGASGYTF. In DNA form, the CDR3 reads TGTGCCAGTAGTATCATCGGACAGGGGGCTTCTGGCTACACCTTC. J is TRBJ1-2 and V is TRBV19; TRBD1 matches 11 bases. The CDR3 covers 15 residues. The germline CDR1 and CDR2 sequences are LNHDA and SQIVND (reference sequence). V shed 3 bases, J shed 7 bases, and the junction held 7 bases outside the gene matches.

CDR3 protein: CASSPRRVSQETQYF. In DNA, the CDR3 is TGTGCCAGCAGCCCCAGGAGGGTCAGTCAAGAGACCCAGTACTTC. The rearrangement joins TRBV7-9 to TRBJ2-5; weak D call: TRBD2 (6 bases). The V gene lost 5 bases and the J gene lost 2 bases, with 15 bases spanning the gap. Germline V CDR1 and CDR2: SEHNR, FQNEAQ (reference sequence). CDR3 size: 15 residues. The full variable domain, rest sourced from reference TRBV7-9 and TRBJ2-5, is DTGVSQNPRHKITKRGQNVTFRCDPISEHNRLYWYRQTLGQGPEFLTYFQNEAQLEKSRLLSDRFSAERPKGSFSTLEIQRTEQGDSAMYLCASSPRRVSQETQYFGPGTRLLVL.

This clonotype showed up just a few times. This chain joins TRBV10-3 and TRBJ1-6; 9 positions match TRBD1. Germline-derived CDR1 and CDR2 are ENHRY and SYGVKD. The CDR3 totals 14 residues. The V segment lost 2 bases and the J segment 9 bases; nucleotides outside the gene matches: 2. For the CDR3, the DNA is TGTGCCATCAGTGAGGACAGGGGGTCTTCACCCCTCCACTTT. It yields the protein CAISEDRGSSPLHF.

This clonotype was seen only a few times. The rearrangement joins TRBV20-1 to TRBJ2-7; D may be TRBD1 (7 bases). The CDR3 covers 13 residues. With 3 bases removed from V and 4 bases from J, the gap between germline ends came to 13 bases. The germline V gene has CDR1 DFQATT and CDR2 SNEGSKA (reference sequence). The CDR3 bases are TGCAGTGCTAGCAGGCAGGGGGGATACGAGCAGTACTTC. It yields the protein CSASRQGGYEQYF.

The rearrangement joins TRBV5-8 to TRBJ2-7; D is uncertain. V was pared by 2 bases and J by 2 bases, with 14 bases between. This CDR3 has 15 amino acids. Germline CDR1 SGHTS, CDR2 YDEGEE. The CDR3 loop is CASSLLTGLTYEQYF. The CDR3, as DNA: TGTGCCAGCAGCTTATTGACCGGGCTAACCTACGAGCAGTACTTC.

The J gene is TRBJ1-5, the V gene TRBV6-5; D may be TRBD1 (5 bases). The CDR3 loop spans 13 amino acids. CDR1 is MNHEY, CDR2 SVGAGI, per germline. V lost 6 bases to trimming and J lost 7 bases, with 13 bases between them. The CDR3 sequence is CASSSREGQPQHF. CDR3 DNA sequence: TGTGCCAGCAGCTCCAGGGAGGGCCAGCCCCAGCATTTT.

This clonotype occurred once. This chain connects TRBV7-9 to TRBJ2-5, with a weak D call TRBD1 (7 bases). Germline assignment: CDR1 SEHNR and CDR2 FQNEAQ (reference sequence). Trimming cost V 3 bases and J 6 bases, with 14 bases left between them. CDR3 length: 14 residues. The CDR3 here is CASSLSQGGKTQYF. The CDR3 bases are TGTGCCAGCAGCTTGAGCCAGGGGGGCAAGACCCAGTACTTC.

This clonotype was seen only a few times. The chain's CDR3 is CASSRERGIGTEAFF. The CDR3 DNA is TGCGCCAGCAGTCGGGAGCGAGGGATTGGGACTGAAGCTTTCTTT. The V call is TRBV10-2, the J call TRBJ1-1; D uncertain. CDR1 and CDR2 (germline): WSHSY, SAAADI. V lost 5 bases and J lost 5, with 18 bases in between. The CDR3 spans 15 residues.

This clonotype appeared a few times. The chain is built from TRBV7-9 and TRBJ2-5; D uncertain. Trimming pared 1 base from V and 1 base from J, leaving 10 bases between. In germline, CDR1 is SEHNR, CDR2 FQNEAQ (reference sequence). The CDR3 totals 15 residues. The CDR3: CASSLGQTAQETQYF. The CDR3 DNA reads as TGTGCCAGCAGCTTAGGTCAGACGGCCCAAGAGACCCAGTACTTC.

The V and J genes are TRBV4-1 and TRBJ1-3, with 8 bases matching TRBD1. V shed 3 bases, J shed 3 bases, and the junction held 4 bases outside the gene matches. The CDR3 loop spans 15 amino acids. Germline loops: CDR1 MGHRA, CDR2 YSYEKL. CDR3 amino acids: CASSQRGTGGNTIYF. The CDR3 DNA sequence: TGCGCCAGCAGCCAGAGAGGGACAGGTGGAAACACCATATATTTT.

There are a few counts of this clonotype. The V call is TRBV6-6, the J call TRBJ1-2; D may be TRBD1 (5 bases). V was shortened by 8 bases and J by 0 bases, with 19 bases between the two germline ends. The CDR3 consists of 16 residues. CDR1 and CDR2 (germline): MNHNY, SVGAGI (reference sequence). CDR3 nucleotides: TGTGCCAGCGTACGGGACGGTCCGTCCTCTAACTATGGCTACACCTTC. Residues: CASVRDGPSSNYGYTF.

This clonotype was picked up one time. A much larger clone differs by one base, so this may be a read error. The CDR3 protein is CATSDFRGLAGTSLYF. CDR3 nucleotide sequence: TGTGCCACCAGTGATTTCCGAGGACTAGCGGGAACTTCGTTGTACTTC. V usage is TRBV24-1 and J usage is TRBJ2-5; TRBD2 agrees at 12 bases. After removal of 1 base from V and 13 bases from J, the junction contained 12 bases not matched to a gene. This CDR3 comprises 16 residues. In germline, CDR1 is KGHDR, CDR2 SFDVKD.

This clonotype was seen more than once but under ten times. The V and J genes are TRBV7-9 and TRBJ1-1, with 9 nucleotides matching TRBD1. Germline assignment: CDR1 SEHNR and CDR2 FQNEAQ (reference sequence). The CDR3 extends over 18 amino acids. V shed 10 bases, J shed 1 base, and the junction held 19 bases outside the gene matches. DNA of the CDR3: TGTGCCACCCAGCTTAGGCCGGGACAGGGACCACAGAACACTGAAGCTTTCTTT. As protein: CATQLRPGQGPQNTEAFF.